These 29 T cell receptor beta chains came from one sample sequenced in a study of T cells in Graves' hyperthyroidism and ophthalmopathy. The CDR3 regions of TCR beta were amplified from RNA transcripts. HTBI primers drove first-round RT-PCR of the TCR CDR3. TCRdb used MiXCR to reprocess the multiplex PCR reads, holding one entry per CDR3 protein. The sample has around 440,000 distinct CDR3 sequences, less than 20% seen once. Sequencing input: blood. The receptors shown here come from a woman aged 18-29 years with Graves' hyperthyroidism.

The sample holds many counts of this clonotype. V gene TRBV3-1 combines with J gene TRBJ1-2; 7 bases are shared with TRBD1. The CDR3 is 15 amino acids. Trimming at V came to 1 base and at J to 4 bases, leaving 6 bases not matched to a gene. Germline V gene sequence: CDR1 LGHDT, CDR2 YNNKEL (reference sequence). CDR3 residues: CASSQGTGIIYGYTF. The CDR3 DNA reads as TGTGCCAGCAGCCAAGGGACAGGCATCATCTATGGCTACACCTTC. The complete variable domain, with remaining parts taken from reference TRBV3-1 and TRBJ1-2, reads DTAVSQTPKYLVTQMGNDKSIKCEQNLGHDTMYWYKQDSKKFLKIMFSYNNKELIINETVPNRFSPKSPDKAHLNLHINSLELGDSAVYFCASSQGTGIIYGYTFGSGTRLTVV.

This clonotype was seen only a few times. The chain uses TRBV10-3 and TRBJ2-1; 10 bases line up with TRBD1. CDR3 length: 14 residues. V shed 5 bases, J shed 7 bases, and the junction held 5 bases outside the gene matches. Per germline, CDR1 ENHRY and CDR2 SYGVKD. CDR3 bases: TGTGCCATCAGTCCCGGGACAGGGGTAAATGAGCAGTTCTTC. This sequence encodes CAISPGTGVNEQFF.

This clonotype was picked up a small number of times. The germline gene is not matched at one end of the junction; a read error may be the cause. The chain recombines TRBV10-3 with TRBJ2-3; D is perhaps TRBD2 (5 bases). Per the germline V gene, CDR1 is ENHRY and CDR2 is SYGVKD. The length of the CDR3 is 16 residues. The CDR3 loop is CAIGESRGFGTDTQYF. As DNA, the CDR3 is TGTGCCATCGGTGAGTCACGGGGATTTGGAACAGATACGCAGTATTTT.

This clonotype was observed at least ten times. The J gene is TRBJ1-5, the V gene TRBV3-1, with D maybe TRBD1 (5 bases). The length of the CDR3 is 14 residues. V was shortened by 0 bases and J by 9 bases, with 12 bases between the two germline ends. Germline-derived CDR1 and CDR2 are LGHDT and YNNKEL (reference sequence). CDR3 DNA sequence: TGTGCCAGCAGCCAAGAACAGGTCGGTCGGCCCCAGCATTTT. It specifies CASSQEQVGRPQHF.

The CDR3 reads CATSNSATGSYEQYF. The DNA of the CDR3 is TGTGCCACCAGTAATTCAGCGACAGGCTCCTACGAGCAGTACTTC. The rearrangement links TRBV24-1 to TRBJ2-7; D may be TRBD1 (6 bases). V was cut by 6 bases and J by 0 bases, with 14 bases left in between. CDR3 length: 15 amino acids. Germline V gene sequence: CDR1 KGHDR, CDR2 SFDVKD.

At least ten counts were recorded for this clonotype. This sequence joins TRBV7-8 and TRBJ1-5, with D unresolved. The CDR3 sequence is 13 residues long. Trimming left V 5 bases short and J 3 bases short, with 8 bases between. The germline gives CDR1 SGHVS, CDR2 FQNEAQ. In DNA form, the CDR3 reads TGTGCCAGCAGCACCCATAACAATCAGCCCCAGCATTTT. Amino acids: CASSTHNNQPQHF.

This clonotype was counted many times. The rearrangement uses TRBV15 and TRBJ2-7; possible D gene TRBD2, 5 bases. Trimming removed 3 bases from V and 10 bases from J, with 22 bases in between. Germline loops: CDR1 LNHNV, CDR2 YYDKDF (reference sequence). The CDR3 has 15 residues. The CDR3 DNA sequence: TGTGCCACCAGCAGGGACTCGGCCCTCTCTACGAAACAGTACTTC. The encoded protein is CATSRDSALSTKQYF.

Details on this clonotype: This may be a read error: a much more frequent sequence differs by one nucleotide. V and J are TRBV2 and TRBJ1-2; no reliable D call. The CDR3 has 12 amino acids. CDR1 is SNHLY and CDR2 is FYNNEI in the germline V gene. The CDR3 nucleotides are TGTGCCAGCAGGTCGCCTCGGGATGGCTACGCCTTC. It is translated as CASRSPRDGYAF.

This clonotype appeared a few times. The chain is built from TRBV5-5 and TRBJ2-2; D may be TRBD1 (6 bases). The germline gives CDR1 SGHKS, CDR2 YYEKEE (reference sequence). The germline V and J ends were trimmed by 4 bases and 2 bases, with 15 bases remaining between them. CDR3 size: 16 residues. CDR3 sequence reads: CASSLGPGVNTGELFF. The DNA of the CDR3 is TGTGCCAGCAGCCTCGGGCCAGGGGTAAACACCGGGGAGCTGTTTTTT.

This clonotype was seen many times. V usage is TRBV5-1 and J usage is TRBJ2-3; 8 nucleotides align to TRBD2. From germline, CDR1 is SGHRS and CDR2 YFSETQ. This CDR3 has 15 amino acids. The junction had 4 bases not matched to a gene; V was cut back by 4 bases and J by 0 bases. CDR3 region: CASSRSSGSTDTQYF. The CDR3 DNA sequence: TGCGCCAGCAGCAGATCTAGCGGGAGCACAGATACGCAGTATTTT.

This clonotype was detected a few times. The chain recombines TRBV19 with TRBJ2-1; either TRBD1 or TRBD2 may fit D (5 bases each). V lost 8 bases and J lost 5, with 13 bases in between. This CDR3 is 13 amino acids long. Germline V CDR1 and CDR2: LNHDA, SQIVND (reference sequence). CDR3 coding DNA: TGTGCCAGTGGCCGGGACGATCACAATGAGCAGTTCTTC. Translating gives CASGRDDHNEQFF.

At least ten counts were recorded for this clonotype. The chain joins TRBV2 to TRBJ2-1; TRBD2 might be the D (5 bases). V was trimmed by 4 bases and J by 7 bases, leaving 20 bases between them. Germline V CDR1 and CDR2: SNHLY, FYNNEI. This CDR3 comprises 16 residues. The CDR3 DNA reads TGTGCCAGCAGTGCTCTGGGTGGCGGGTTGGAGAATGAGCAGTTCTTC. Protein product: CASSALGGGLENEQFF. The full variable domain, in which reference TRBV2 and TRBJ2-1 provide the parts outside the CDR3, is EPEVTQTPSHQVTQMGQEVILRCVPISNHLYFYWYRQILGQKVEFLVSFYNNEISEKSEIFDDQFSVERPDGSNFTLKIRSTKLEDSAMYFCASSALGGGLENEQFFGPGTRLTVL.

This clonotype was seen a few times. The CDR3, as DNA: TGTGCCAGTAGGATTCTCAGGGACTACACCTTC. This encodes CASRILRDYTF. This chain links TRBV19 with TRBJ1-2; maybe TRBD1 (5 bases). The germline gives CDR1 LNHDA, CDR2 SQIVND (reference sequence). Trimming stripped 6 bases from V and 10 bases from J, with 12 bases between. CDR3 length equals 11 residues.

This clonotype has ten or more counts. The rearrangement links TRBV29-1 to TRBJ1-1; 7 nucleotides align to TRBD1. CDR1 is SQVTM and CDR2 is ANQGSEA in the germline V gene. The ends lost 3 bases at V and 3 bases at J; junction bases unmatched: 7. The CDR3 runs to 14 residues. DNA of the CDR3: TGCAGCGTTGAGGGGACAGCGGGGGACACTGAAGCTTTCTTT. Its protein is CSVEGTAGDTEAFF.

This clonotype came up many times. The chain employs TRBV12-3 or TRBV12-4 and TRBJ1-4; 9 nucleotides match TRBD1. CDR3 length: 14 residues. Germline trimming cut 9 bases from V and 5 bases from J; bases unmatched to any gene: 7. The CDR3 region is CASKTTGGNEKLFF. The CDR3 DNA reads as TGTGCCAGTAAAACGACAGGGGGAAATGAAAAACTGTTTTTT.

At least ten counts were recorded for this clonotype. V usage is TRBV2 and J usage is TRBJ2-5; D possibly corresponds to TRBD1 (6 bases). With 8 bases removed from V and 4 bases from J, the gap between germline ends came to 20 bases. Germline values: CDR1 SNHLY, CDR2 FYNNEI. The CDR3 sequence is 15 residues long. The CDR3 here is CASSEWQGPRETQYF. The CDR3 DNA reads TGTGCCAGCTCCGAGTGGCAGGGGCCTCGAGAGACCCAGTACTTC.

This clonotype was seen at least ten times. V is TRBV5-1 and J is TRBJ2-5; 10 bases line up with TRBD1. The CDR3 spans 15 residues. With V trimmed by 2 bases and J by 4 bases, 5 bases remained unmatched. Looked up from germline, CDR1 is SGHRS and CDR2 is YFSETQ. The CDR3 region has the DNA TGCGCCAGCAGCTTCGACAGGGGGCTGCGAGAGACCCAGTACTTC. Amino acids: CASSFDRGLRETQYF.

At least ten counts were recorded for this clonotype. The genes are TRBV7-9 and TRBJ1-2, with D possibly matching TRBD1 (6 bases). The germline V gene encodes CDR1 SEHNR and CDR2 FQNEAQ (reference sequence). CDR3 length equals 12 residues. V lost 11 bases and J 6 bases, leaving 16 bases between the germline ends. DNA for the CDR3: TGTGCCGGAACAACAGGGAGGGATGGCTACACCTTC. The encoded protein is CAGTTGRDGYTF. Variable domain in full (rest from reference TRBV7-9 and TRBJ1-2): DTGVSQNPRHKITKRGQNVTFRCDPISEHNRLYWYRQTLGQGPEFLTYFQNEAQLEKSRLLSDRFSAERPKGSFSTLEIQRTEQGDSAMYLCAGTTGRDGYTFGSGTRLTVV.

In this sample, this clonotype turned up a few times. The rearrangement links TRBV12-3 or TRBV12-4 to TRBJ2-1, with a possible D match to TRBD1 (5 bases). This CDR3 contains 15 residues. Trimming left V 1 base short and J 8 bases short, with 15 bases between. DNA of the CDR3: TGTGCCAGCAGTTTAGGGGCAGGGTGGTCGGATGAGCAGTTCTTC. Protein sequence: CASSLGAGWSDEQFF.

This clonotype was counted many times. The chain employs TRBV2 and TRBJ1-2; D unclear. This CDR3 is 13 amino acids long. V was trimmed by 6 bases and J by 2 bases, leaving 10 bases between them. CDR1 SNHLY and CDR2 FYNNEI come from the germline V gene. This chain's CDR3 is CASSPGRNYGYTF. The CDR3 nucleotides are TGTGCCAGCAGCCCCGGGAGGAACTATGGCTACACCTTC.

V and J are TRBV19 and TRBJ1-5; no reliable D call. Germline lookup yields CDR1 LNHDA and CDR2 SQIVND (reference sequence). The V end lost 3 bases, the J end lost 4 bases, and 13 bases lay between the germline ends. This CDR3 has 15 amino acids. The CDR3 loop reads CASSIWSKLNQPQHF. The CDR3 nucleotides read TGTGCCAGTAGTATTTGGAGTAAGTTAAATCAGCCCCAGCATTTT.

This clonotype was counted at least ten times. The V call is TRBV4-1, the J call TRBJ2-7; 9 bases match TRBD1. The CDR3 consists of 18 residues. The germline gives CDR1 MGHRA, CDR2 YSYEKL. J lost 3 bases, V lost 0 bases, and 12 bases had no gene match. CDR3 DNA: TGCGCCAGCAGCCAAGATAGGACCGGGACAGGGTTTGACTACGAGCAGTACTTC. It encodes CASSQDRTGTGFDYEQYF.

The sample holds many counts of this clonotype. V is TRBV20-1 and J is TRBJ2-7; a possible D gene is TRBD1 (6 bases). This CDR3 has 11 residues. V dropped 5 bases and J dropped 3 bases, with 8 bases sitting between them. The germline gives CDR1 DFQATT, CDR2 SNEGSKA (reference sequence). CDR3 sequence reads: CSAVRGYEQYF. CDR3 coding DNA: TGCAGTGCTGTCAGGGGCTACGAGCAGTACTTC.

This clonotype was detected ten times or more. The chain couples TRBV18 to TRBJ2-5, with TRBD1 matching 9 bases. Trimming took 6 bases from V and 2 from J; bases not matched to a gene: 7. This CDR3 comprises 15 residues. Germline V gene sequence: CDR1 KGHSH, CDR2 LQKENI. CDR3 amino acids: CASSPGQGSQETQYF. The CDR3 nucleotides are TGTGCCAGCTCGCCGGGACAGGGTTCTCAAGAGACCCAGTACTTC.

This clonotype was found a few times. The V and J genes are TRBV9 and TRBJ2-5; TRBD1 agrees at 7 bases. Germline-derived CDR1 and CDR2 are SGDLS and YYNGEE. CDR3 length: 16 residues. With 3 bases clipped from V and 4 bases from J, the junction kept 12 bases outside the gene matches. CDR3 residues: CASSEFIGQVGETQYF. DNA for the CDR3: TGTGCCAGCAGCGAGTTTATAGGACAGGTGGGAGAGACCCAGTACTTC.

This clonotype was observed many times. The rearrangement joins TRBV6-2 or TRBV6-3 to TRBJ2-1; 12 bases are shared with TRBD2. The length of the CDR3 is 17 residues. J gave up 5 bases and V 1 base, and 6 bases lay outside the gene matches. Germline CDR1 and CDR2: MNHEY and SVGEGT. In DNA, the CDR3 is TGTGCCAGCAGTTACTTCTCTAGGACTAGCGGGAACAATGAGCAGTTCTTC. Amino acid sequence: CASSYFSRTSGNNEQFF.

This clonotype occurred many times. The chain employs TRBV11-1 and TRBJ2-7, with 7 bases lining up with TRBD2. This CDR3 is 16 amino acids long. Germline assignment: CDR1 SGHAT and CDR2 FQDESV (reference sequence). The J segment lost 1 base and the V segment lost 3 bases, leaving 9 bases of the junction unmatched. The CDR3 sequence is CASSFFPGGGSYEQYF. DNA for the CDR3: TGTGCCAGCAGCTTCTTTCCCGGCGGGGGTTCCTACGAGCAGTACTTC.

This clonotype has ten or more counts. The chain recombines TRBV6-1 with TRBJ2-6; TRBD2 aligns across 7 bases. CDR3 length: 15 amino acids. Trimming removed 7 bases from V and 1 base from J; junction bases left unmatched: 4. Germline CDR1 MNHNS, CDR2 SASEGT. CDR3 protein: CASTDGGSGANVLTF. CDR3 nucleotides: TGTGCCAGCACCGACGGGGGGTCTGGGGCCAACGTCCTGACTTTC.

This clonotype was recorded many times. V is TRBV12-3 or TRBV12-4 and J is TRBJ2-1; D remains ambiguous. Trimming took 5 bases from V and 7 from J, leaving 6 bases between them. This CDR3 comprises 11 residues. Here the CDR3 DNA reads TGTGCCAGCAGTCCTAGGAATGAGCAGTTCTTC. This translates into CASSPRNEQFF.